The entry below describes one TCR beta chain. TCRdb's table, derived via immunoSEQ multiplex PCR, lists solely in-frame clones and lacks some. The profile covers 61,000 or so clones, with approximately 92% appearing a single time and roughly 0.4% taken by the ten largest. The data stem from a study of T cell changes during pregnancy in multiple sclerosis. The origin of this receptor is a female donor with multiple sclerosis, enrolled in a pregnancy study. Sequencing used CD4+ T cells from peripheral blood mononuclear cells, obtained before pregnancy.

The CDR3 is CASSYRDRIRVTEAFF. For the CDR3, the DNA is TGTGCCAGCAGTTACAGGGACAGGATAAGAGTCACTGAAGCTTTCTTT. This rearrangement joins TRBV16 to TRBJ1-1, with 8 bases identical to TRBD1. The germline CDR1 and CDR2 sequences are KGHSY and FQNENV. After removal of 6 bases from V and 4 bases from J, the junction contained 13 bases not matched to a gene. CDR3 length: 16 residues.